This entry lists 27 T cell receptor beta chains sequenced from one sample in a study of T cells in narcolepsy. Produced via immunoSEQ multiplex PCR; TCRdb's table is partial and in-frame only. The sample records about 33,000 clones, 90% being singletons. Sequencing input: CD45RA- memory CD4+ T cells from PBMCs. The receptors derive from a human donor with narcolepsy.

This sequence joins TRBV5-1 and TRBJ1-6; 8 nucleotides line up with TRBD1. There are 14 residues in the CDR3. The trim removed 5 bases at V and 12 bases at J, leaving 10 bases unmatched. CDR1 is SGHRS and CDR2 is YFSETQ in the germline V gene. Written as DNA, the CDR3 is TGCGCCAGCAGGGACGACAGGGGATGGGGACCCCTCCACTTT. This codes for CASRDDRGWGPLHF.

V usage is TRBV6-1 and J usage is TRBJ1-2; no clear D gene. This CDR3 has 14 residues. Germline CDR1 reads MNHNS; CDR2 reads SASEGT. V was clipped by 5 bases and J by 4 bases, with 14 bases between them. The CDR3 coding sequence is TGTGCCAGCAGTCCTTCCTGGACGGTCTATGGCTACACCTTC. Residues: CASSPSWTVYGYTF.

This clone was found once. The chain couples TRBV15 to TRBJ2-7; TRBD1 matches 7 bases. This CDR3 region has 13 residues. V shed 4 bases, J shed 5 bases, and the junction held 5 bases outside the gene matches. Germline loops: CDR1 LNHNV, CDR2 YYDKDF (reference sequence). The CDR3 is CATSTRQGHEQYF. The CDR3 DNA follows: TGTGCCACCAGCACTAGACAGGGCCACGAGCAGTACTTC.

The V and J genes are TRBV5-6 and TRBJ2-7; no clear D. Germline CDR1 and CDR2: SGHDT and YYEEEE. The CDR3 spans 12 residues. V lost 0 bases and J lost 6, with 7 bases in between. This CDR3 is CASSLVNSEQYF. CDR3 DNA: TGTGCCAGCAGCTTGGTCAATTCCGAGCAGTACTTC.

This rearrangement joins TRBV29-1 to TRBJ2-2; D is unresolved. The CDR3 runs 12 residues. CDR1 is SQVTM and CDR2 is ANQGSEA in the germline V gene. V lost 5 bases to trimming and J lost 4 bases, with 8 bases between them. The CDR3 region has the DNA TGCAGCGTTAGGGTAGGCACCGGGGAGCTGTTTTTT. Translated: CSVRVGTGELFF.

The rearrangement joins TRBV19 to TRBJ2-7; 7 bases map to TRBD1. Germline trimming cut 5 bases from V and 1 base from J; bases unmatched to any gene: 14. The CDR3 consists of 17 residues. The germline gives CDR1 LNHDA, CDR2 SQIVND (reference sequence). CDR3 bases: TGTGCCAGTAGTCCCCGGAGACGAGGGACAGTTTCCTACGAGCAGTACTTC. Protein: CASSPRRRGTVSYEQYF.

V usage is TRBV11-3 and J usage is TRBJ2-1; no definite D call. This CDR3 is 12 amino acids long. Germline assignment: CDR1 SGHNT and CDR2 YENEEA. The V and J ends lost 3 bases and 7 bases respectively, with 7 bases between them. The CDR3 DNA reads TGTGCCAGCAGCTTTAAGGCAAATGAGCAGTTCTTC. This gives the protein CASSFKANEQFF.

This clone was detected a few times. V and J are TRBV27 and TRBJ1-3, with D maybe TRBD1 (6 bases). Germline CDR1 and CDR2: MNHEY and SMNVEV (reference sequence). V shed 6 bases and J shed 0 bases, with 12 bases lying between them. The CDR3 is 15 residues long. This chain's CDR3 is CASRSGTNSGNTIYF. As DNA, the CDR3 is TGTGCCAGCAGGAGCGGGACAAACTCTGGAAACACCATATATTTT.

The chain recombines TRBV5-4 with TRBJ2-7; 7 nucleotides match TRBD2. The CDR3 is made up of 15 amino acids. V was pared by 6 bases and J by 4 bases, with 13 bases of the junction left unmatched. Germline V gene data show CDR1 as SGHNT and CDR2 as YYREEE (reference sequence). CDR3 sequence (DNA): TGTGCCAGCACCCTCGCCGGACTAGAGTCGTACGAGCAGTACTTC. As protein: CASTLAGLESYEQYF.

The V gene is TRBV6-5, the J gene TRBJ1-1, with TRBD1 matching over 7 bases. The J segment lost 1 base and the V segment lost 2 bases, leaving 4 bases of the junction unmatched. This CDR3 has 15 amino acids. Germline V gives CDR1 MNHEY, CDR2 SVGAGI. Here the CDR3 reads CASSYLGQTNTEAFF. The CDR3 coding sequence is TGTGCCAGCAGTTACCTGGGACAGACGAACACTGAAGCTTTCTTT.

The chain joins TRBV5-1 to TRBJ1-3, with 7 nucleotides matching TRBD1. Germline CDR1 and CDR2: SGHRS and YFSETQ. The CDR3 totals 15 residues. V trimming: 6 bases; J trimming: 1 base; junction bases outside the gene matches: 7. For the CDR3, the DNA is TGCGCCAGCACGGCAGGGGGGATATCTGGAAACACCATATATTTT. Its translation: CASTAGGISGNTIYF. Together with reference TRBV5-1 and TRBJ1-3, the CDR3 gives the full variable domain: KAGVTQTPRYLIKTRGQQVTLSCSPISGHRSVSWYQQTPGQGLQFLFEYFSETQRNKGNFPGRFSGRQFSNSRSEMNVSTLELGDSALYLCASTAGGISGNTIYFGEGSWLTVV.

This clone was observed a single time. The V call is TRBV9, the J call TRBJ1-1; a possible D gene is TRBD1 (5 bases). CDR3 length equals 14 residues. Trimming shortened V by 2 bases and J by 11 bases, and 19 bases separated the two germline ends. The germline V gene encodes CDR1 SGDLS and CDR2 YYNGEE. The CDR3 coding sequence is TGTGCCAGCAGCGTCTCCGGGACGGGCGGTGACGCTTTCTTT. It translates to CASSVSGTGGDAFF.

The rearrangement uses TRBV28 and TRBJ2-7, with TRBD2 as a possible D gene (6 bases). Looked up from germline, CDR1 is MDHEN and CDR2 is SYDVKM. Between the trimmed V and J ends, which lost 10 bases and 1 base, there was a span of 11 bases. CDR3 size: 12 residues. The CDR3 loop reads CAIQSGSYEQYF. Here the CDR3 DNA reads TGTGCCATTCAGAGCGGGTCCTACGAGCAGTACTTC.

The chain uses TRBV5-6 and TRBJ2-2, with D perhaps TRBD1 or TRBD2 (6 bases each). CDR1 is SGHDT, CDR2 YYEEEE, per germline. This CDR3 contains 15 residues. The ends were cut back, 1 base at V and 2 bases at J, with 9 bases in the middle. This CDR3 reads CASSLRGVNTGELFF. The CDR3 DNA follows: TGTGCCAGCAGCTTGAGGGGGGTTAACACCGGGGAGCTGTTTTTT. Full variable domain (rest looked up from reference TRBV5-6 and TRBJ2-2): DAGVTQSPTHLIKTRGQQVTLRCSPKSGHDTVSWYQQALGQGPQFIFQYYEEEERQRGNFPDRFSGHQFPNYSSELNVNALLLGDSALYLCASSLRGVNTGELFFGEGSRLTVL.

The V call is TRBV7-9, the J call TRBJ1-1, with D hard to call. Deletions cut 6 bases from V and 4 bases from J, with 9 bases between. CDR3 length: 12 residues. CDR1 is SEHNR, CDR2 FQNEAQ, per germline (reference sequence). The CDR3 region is CASRTLGTEAFF. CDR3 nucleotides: TGTGCCAGCAGAACTTTAGGCACTGAAGCTTTCTTT.

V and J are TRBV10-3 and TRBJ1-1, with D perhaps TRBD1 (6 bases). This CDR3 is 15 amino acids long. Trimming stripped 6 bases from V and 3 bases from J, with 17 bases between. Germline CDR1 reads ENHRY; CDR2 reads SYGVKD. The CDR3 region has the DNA TGTGCCATCAGGACCCAGCAGGGGTTGGACACTGAAGCTTTCTTT. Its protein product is CAIRTQQGLDTEAFF.

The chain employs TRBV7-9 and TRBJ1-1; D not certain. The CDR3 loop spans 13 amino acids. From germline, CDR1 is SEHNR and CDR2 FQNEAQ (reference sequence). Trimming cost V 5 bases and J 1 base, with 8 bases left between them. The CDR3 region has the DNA TGTGCCAGCAGCCCGAGAGCGAACACTGAAGCTTTCTTT. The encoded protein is CASSPRANTEAFF.

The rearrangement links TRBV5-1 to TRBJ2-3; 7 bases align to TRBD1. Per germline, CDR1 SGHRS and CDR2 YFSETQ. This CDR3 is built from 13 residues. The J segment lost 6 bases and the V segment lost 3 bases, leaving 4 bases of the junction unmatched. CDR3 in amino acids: CASSYPGGDTQYF. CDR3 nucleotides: TGCGCCAGCAGCTACCCAGGGGGTGATACGCAGTATTTT.

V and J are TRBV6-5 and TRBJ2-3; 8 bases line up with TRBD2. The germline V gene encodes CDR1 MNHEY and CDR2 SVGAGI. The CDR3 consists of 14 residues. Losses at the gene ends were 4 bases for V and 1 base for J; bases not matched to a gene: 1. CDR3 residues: CASSWRGGTDTQYF. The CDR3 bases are TGTGCCAGCAGTTGGCGGGGGGGCACAGATACGCAGTATTTT.

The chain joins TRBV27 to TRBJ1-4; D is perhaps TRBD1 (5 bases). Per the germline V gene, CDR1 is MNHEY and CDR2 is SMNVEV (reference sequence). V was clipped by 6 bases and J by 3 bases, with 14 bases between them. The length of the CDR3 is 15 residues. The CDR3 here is CASSAAGQSNEKLFF. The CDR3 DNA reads TGTGCCAGCAGCGCAGCGGGGCAGTCTAATGAAAAACTGTTTTTT.

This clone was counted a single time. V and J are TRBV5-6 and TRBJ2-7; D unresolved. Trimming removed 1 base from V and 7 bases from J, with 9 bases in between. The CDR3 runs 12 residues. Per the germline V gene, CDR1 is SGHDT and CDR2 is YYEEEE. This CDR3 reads CASSLKGWEQYF. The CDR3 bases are TGTGCCAGCAGCTTGAAAGGCTGGGAGCAGTACTTC.

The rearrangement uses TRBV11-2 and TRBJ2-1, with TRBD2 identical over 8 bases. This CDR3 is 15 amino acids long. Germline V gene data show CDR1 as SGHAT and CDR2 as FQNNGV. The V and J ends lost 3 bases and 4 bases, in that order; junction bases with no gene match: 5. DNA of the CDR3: TGTGCCAGCAGCTTCAGGACTAGCAGTTACAATGAGCAGTTCTTC. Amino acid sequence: CASSFRTSSYNEQFF.

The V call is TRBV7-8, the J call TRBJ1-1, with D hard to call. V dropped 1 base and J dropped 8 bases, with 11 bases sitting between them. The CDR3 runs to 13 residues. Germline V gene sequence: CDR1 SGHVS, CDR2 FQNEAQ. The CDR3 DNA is TGTGCCAGCAGCTTAGTGGACGACTCCGAAGCTTTCTTT. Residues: CASSLVDDSEAFF.

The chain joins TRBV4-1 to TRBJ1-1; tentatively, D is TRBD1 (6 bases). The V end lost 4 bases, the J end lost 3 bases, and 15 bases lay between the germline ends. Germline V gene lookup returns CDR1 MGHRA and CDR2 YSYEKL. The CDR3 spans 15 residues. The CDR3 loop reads CASSRSPRTDTEAFF. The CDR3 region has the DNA TGCGCCAGCAGCCGAAGCCCTCGGACAGACACTGAAGCTTTCTTT.

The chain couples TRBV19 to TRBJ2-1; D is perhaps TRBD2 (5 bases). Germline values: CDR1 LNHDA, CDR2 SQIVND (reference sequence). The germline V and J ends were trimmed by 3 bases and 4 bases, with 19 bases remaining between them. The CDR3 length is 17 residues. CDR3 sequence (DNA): TGTGCCAGTAGTATCTGGACTGGCACGAAGGGTTACAATGAGCAGTTCTTC. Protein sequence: CASSIWTGTKGYNEQFF.

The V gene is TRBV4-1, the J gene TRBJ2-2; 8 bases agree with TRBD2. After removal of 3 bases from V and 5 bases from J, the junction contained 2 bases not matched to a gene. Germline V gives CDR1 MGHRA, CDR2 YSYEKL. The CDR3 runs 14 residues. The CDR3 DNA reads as TGCGCCAGCAGCCACCCTAGCGGGACCGGGGAGCTGTTTTTT. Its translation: CASSHPSGTGELFF.

The CDR3 is CASSLQGARRNTIYF. The CDR3 DNA reads as TGTGCCAGCAGTTTGCAGGGGGCGCGTAGAAACACCATATATTTT. This rearrangement joins TRBV27 to TRBJ1-3; TRBD1 matches at 8 bases. Germline CDR1 and CDR2: MNHEY and SMNVEV (reference sequence). The CDR3 sequence is 15 residues long. Germline trimming cut 3 bases from V and 5 bases from J; bases unmatched to any gene: 6.